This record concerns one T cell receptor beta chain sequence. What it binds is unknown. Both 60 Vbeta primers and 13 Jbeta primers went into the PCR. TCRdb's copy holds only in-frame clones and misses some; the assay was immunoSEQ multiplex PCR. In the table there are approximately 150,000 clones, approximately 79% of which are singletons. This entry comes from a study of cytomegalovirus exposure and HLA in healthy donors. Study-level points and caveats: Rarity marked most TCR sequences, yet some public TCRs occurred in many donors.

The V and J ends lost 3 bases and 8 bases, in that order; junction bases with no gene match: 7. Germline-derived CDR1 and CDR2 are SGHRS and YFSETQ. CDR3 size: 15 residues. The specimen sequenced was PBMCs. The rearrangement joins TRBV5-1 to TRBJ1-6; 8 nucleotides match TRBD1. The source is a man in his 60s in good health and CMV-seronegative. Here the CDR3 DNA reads TGCGCCAGCAGCTCGGAGCCGGACAGGGATTCACCCCTCCACTTT. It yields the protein CASSSEPDRDSPLHF.